This T cell receptor beta chain was obtained from a study of cytomegalovirus exposure and HLA in healthy donors. The germline gives CDR1 PRHDT, CDR2 FYEKMQ (reference sequence). There are 15 residues in the CDR3. V gave up 5 bases and J gave up 4 bases; unmatched junction bases: 3. The PCR employed 60 Vbeta primers together with 13 Jbeta primers. Libraries were prepared by immunoSEQ multiplex PCR; TCRdb keeps only in-frame clonotypes and omits some of them. The data show roughly 100,000 clones, about 81% seen once. Nominal health characterized the donors when sampled, though unrecorded immune exposures were likely.

The chain links TRBV13 to TRBJ2-1; 12 positions agree with TRBD2. The receptor comes from a young man in good health and CMV-seronegative. The sample was PBMCs. CDR3 in amino acids: CASSLGLAGYNEQFF. In DNA form, the CDR3 reads TGTGCCAGCAGCCTTGGACTAGCGGGATACAATGAGCAGTTCTTC.